This T cell receptor beta chain was sequenced during a study of CXCR3-negative and CXCR3-positive naive CD8 T cells. The wider study: There were 120 million to 150 million TRB reads altogether, and each library had about 1.5 +/- 0.3 million of them. General observations from the study: When CXCR3-positive naive cells were set against CXCR3-negative naive cells, the former had more hydrophobic TRB CDR3s. CXCR3-negative and CXCR3-positive naive cells shared comparable TRBV-TRBJ usage, but memory cells did not.

The study made its TRB cDNA libraries by 5' RACE, adding UMI labels. TCRdb reprocessed the 5' RACE reads and keeps a single row for each CDR3 protein, giving no DNA. Its table lists around 140,000 distinct CDR3 sequences. To note about this clonotype: Its antigen is not identified.

There are 13 residues in the CDR3. Germline CDR1 reads SGHRS; CDR2 reads YFSETQ. Definition of naive CD8+ T cells rested on a CD45RO-CCR7+CD27+CD95- profile. Sequenced: naive CXCR3+ CD8+ T cells from blood. Subset of the sample: CD45RO-CCR7+CD27+CD95- naive CD8+ T cells expressing CXCR3 (TNR3+). The chain has TRBV5-1 and TRBJ2-1. This sequence was found in a human donor in good health. Some clones in this sample may be carry-over from other donors' samples. The CDR3 reads CATASEWYNEQFF.